This entry describes one T cell receptor (beta chain). The antigen is unknown. The data originate from a study of cytomegalovirus exposure and HLA in healthy donors. The overall study: Among 150 million to 200 million T cells, an earlier analysis found roughly 110 million unique TCR beta sequences.

The study ran its PCR with 60 Vbeta and 13 Jbeta primers. The assay was immunoSEQ multiplex PCR, and TCRdb's table has in-frame clones only and misses some. The data hold around 130,000 clones, with approximately 74% observed a single time. Trimming took off 0 bases at V and 0 bases at J, with 12 bases between the two ends. The CDR3 has 17 residues. CDR1 is GTSNPN and CDR2 is SVGIG in the germline V gene (reference sequence). Study-wide results and limits: Reportedly, a later analysis found an Asian-associated ancestry cluster had fewer N-insertions than the approximately 700-donor mean. For presence/absence analyses, sequencing depth was assumed to be roughly uniform across donors. A later analysis linked 15,000 to 20,000 TCR beta sequences to HLA alleles at 0.05 false discovery rate.

The clonotype was recovered from a man aged 35 to 55 in good health and CMV-seropositive. The sequencing input was PBMCs. The V gene is TRBV30, the J gene TRBJ1-6, with no clear D. CDR3 nucleotide sequence: TGTGCCTGGAGTGTAGAGGGAATTAGCTCCTATAATTCACCCCTCCACTTT. It encodes CAWSVEGISSYNSPLHF.